The T cell receptor beta chain under discussion was sequenced for a study of regulatory T cells in long-lasting Graves disease. The time point here: newly diagnosed GD, antithyroid drugs for less than 3 months. TCR sequences were obtained from RNA taken from PBMCs. This clonotype occurred many times. Antigen specificity is unknown. Findings of the study overall: Graves' patients with persistent disease showed TCR diversity lower than patients newly diagnosed.

Trimming pared 6 bases from V and 5 bases from J, leaving 10 bases between. This CDR3 has 11 amino acids. The germline V gene has CDR1 DFQATT and CDR2 SNEGSKA (reference sequence). Sequencing libraries for TCR beta were prepared with iRepertoire HTBI primers and Arm-PCR of CDR3 regions. TCRdb processed the multiplex PCR reads anew with MiXCR; each CDR3 protein has one entry. The table includes roughly 610,000 distinct CDR3 sequences, about 16% detected once. This same sample was also taken into another study, of T cells in Graves' hyperthyroidism and ophthalmopathy.

Sequencing was performed on peripheral blood mononuclear cells (PBMCs), taken at new diagnosis, from a patient treated with antithyroid drugs. V usage is TRBV20-1 and J usage is TRBJ2-5; D possibly corresponds to TRBD2 (5 bases). The clonotype originates from a man aged 18 to 29 with Graves disease. The chain's CDR3 is CSALTGETQYF. CDR3 coding DNA: TGCAGTGCCCTGACGGGGGAGACCCAGTACTTC.